The rows below give T cell receptor beta chains drawn from one sample of a study of T cell repertoires in cytomegalovirus infection. TCRdb re-called the reads with MiXCR, one entry per CDR3 protein. Seen here are about 830,000 distinct CDR3 sequences, roughly 33% observed once, and the top ten hold roughly 12%. These TCRs are of unknown antigen specificity. This material consisted of cultured CD8+ T cells from PBMCs, taken from culture after CMV antigen stimulation. All receptors derive from a human donor in good health (CMV status not recorded). Some clones in this sample may be carry-over from other donors' samples. CDR3s include the opening cysteine and the closing phenylalanine or tryptophan. A D gene is named only where the DNA matches it firmly. Rows give clone size only sometimes, using once, few, many, or a class for an expanded clone.

>-|-|TRBJ2-1|13|TRBV20-1
TGCAGTGCTAGAGGCCTACTTTACAATGCGCAGTTCTTC
CSARGLLYNAQFF
>-|many|TRBJ2-1|15|TRBV7-2
TGTGCCAGCAGCTTCACAGTGAGCTCCTACAATGAGCAGTTCTTC
CASSFTVSSYNEQFF
>-|once|TRBJ2-7|13|TRBV6-8
TGTGTCAGCAGTTACTGGAGGGAGGACGAGCAGTACTTC
CVSSYWREDEQYF
>-|-|TRBJ1-1|18|TRBV6-6
TGTGCCAGCAGTTACTTGAGGCCAAAGGGCACTATGAACACTGAAGCTTTCTTT
CASSYLRPKGTMNTEAFF
>-|-|TRBJ1-1|14|TRBV7-3
TGTGCCAGCAGCTTAAGAGCGGGGCTCACTGAAGCTTTCTTT
CASSLRAGLTEAFF
>-|many|TRBJ1-2|16|TRBV12-3/TRBV12-4
TGTGCCAGCAGTTTCATGGACCCTATTCTTAACTATGGCTACACCTTC
CASSFMDPILNYGYTF
>-|-|TRBJ2-1|16|TRBV5-4
TGTGCCAGCAGCTTGGCTTTAACCGGTTACCGCGATGAGCAGTTCTTC
CASSLALTGYRDEQFF
>TRBD1|-|TRBJ1-2|16|TRBV7-6
TGTGCCAGCAGCGGCCGGCGGACAGGCCCTAACTATGGCTACACCTTC
CASSGRRTGPNYGYTF
>-|-|TRBJ1-2|12|TRBV19
TGTGCCAGTAGTAAGGGTAGCTATGGCTACACCTTC
CASSKGSYGYTF
>-|-|TRBJ2-1|15|TRBV7-6
TGTGCCAGCAGCTTAGGCGGCAGACCCTACAATGAGCAGTTCTTC
CASSLGGRPYNEQFF
>-|-|TRBJ2-5|15|TRBV6-1
TGTGCCAGATACGCATTAGGTGTTGGGCAAGAGACCCAGTACTTC
CARYALGVGQETQYF
>-|-|TRBJ2-2|14|TRBV20-1
TGCAGTGCTAGTCCCAGGGCGAACACCGGGGAGCTGTTTTTT
CSASPRANTGELFF
>TRBD1|-|TRBJ2-7|16|TRBV4-1
TGCGCCAGCAGCCAGGGGACAGGGACAAACCCCTACGAGCAGTACTTC
CASSQGTGTNPYEQYF
>-|-|TRBJ2-3|14|TRBV7-6
TGTGCCAGCAGCTTAGTGGGCGACACAGATACGCAGTATTTT
CASSLVGDTDTQYF
>-|-|TRBJ1-1|13|TRBV7-9
TGTGCCAGCAGCTTAGACGATCCGCGAGAAGCTTTCTTT
CASSLDDPREAFF
>TRBD1|-|TRBJ2-5|13|TRBV20-1
TGCAGTGCTAGTGACAGGGAGCTCGGGACCCAGTACTTC
CSASDRELGTQYF
>TRBD2|once|TRBJ2-1|17|TRBV11-2
TGTGCCAGCAGCCCGAGGCCAGCGGGGGGGTTTTACAATGAGCAGTTCTTC
CASSPRPAGGFYNEQFF
>TRBD1|few|TRBJ1-1|14|TRBV27
TGTGCCAGCAGTTCCGGACAGGGAGCGTCTGAAGCTTTCTTT
CASSSGQGASEAFF
>-|-|TRBJ2-2|14|TRBV20-1
TGCAGTGCTAGAGATTTACAATACGGTGGGGAGCTGTTTTTT
CSARDLQYGGELFF
>-|many|TRBJ2-3|14|TRBV7-2
TGTGCCAGCAGCCAAATACTTGGGGCAGATACGCAGTATTTT
CASSQILGADTQYF
>-|once|TRBJ1-5|14|TRBV6-5
TGTGCCAGCAGTTACTCGATGGGGTTCCAGCCCCAGCATTTT
CASSYSMGFQPQHF
>TRBD2|-|TRBJ2-3|16|TRBV6-2/TRBV6-3
TGTGCCAGCAGTACCCCGGACGGGGGGACCACAGATACGCAGTATTTT
CASSTPDGGTTDTQYF
>-|once|TRBJ1-1|13|TRBV27
TGTGCCAGCAGCAAAGGTATGGGGACAGAAGCTTTCTTT
CASSKGMGTEAFF
>-|-|TRBJ1-2|14|TRBV15
TGTGCCACCAGCTATGGTGGGACTGAGGGTGGCTACACCTTC
CATSYGGTEGGYTF
>TRBD2|few|TRBJ2-1|16|TRBV24-1
TGTGCCACCAGTGACCCAACTAGCGGGATATACAATGAGCAGTTCTTC
CATSDPTSGIYNEQFF
>TRBD1|-|TRBJ1-3|17|TRBV12-3/TRBV12-4
TGTGCCAGCAGTTTGAGGACAGGGGCCAGCTCTGGAAACACCATATATTTT
CASSLRTGASSGNTIYF
>TRBD1|-|TRBJ1-2|16|TRBV7-6
TGTGCCAGCAGCCGACCGGGACAGAAAACGGAGCATGGCTACACCTTC
CASSRPGQKTEHGYTF
>-|-|TRBJ2-4|14|TRBV7-9
TGTGCCAGCAGCTCCCCTGTGGGAGAAAACATTCAGTACTTC
CASSSPVGENIQYF
>-|many|TRBJ2-7|11|TRBV12-3/TRBV12-4
TGTGCCAGCAGTTTAGGGTTGGAGCAGTACTTC
CASSLGLEQYF
>-|many|TRBJ1-2|15|TRBV19
TGTGCCAGTAGTATCGGACAGCTCCTTCACTATGGCTACACCTTC
CASSIGQLLHYGYTF
>TRBD2|few|TRBJ2-2|13|TRBV10-3
TGTGGGGTCGGGGCCAGCGGGGCCGGGGAGCTGTTTTTT
CGVGASGAGELFF
>-|-|TRBJ2-1|16|TRBV7-8
TGTGCCAGCAGCTTATCGGGGGCCGGTAACTACAATGAGCAGTTCTTC
CASSLSGAGNYNEQFF
>TRBD1|many|TRBJ2-1|16|TRBV20-1
TGCAGTGCTAGAGAACCGGGACAGGGGGCCTACAATGAGCAGTTCTTC
CSAREPGQGAYNEQFF
>-|-|TRBJ2-7|14|TRBV9
TGTGCCAGCAGCGTGGGGGGACCAGGCTACGAGCAGTACTTC
CASSVGGPGYEQYF